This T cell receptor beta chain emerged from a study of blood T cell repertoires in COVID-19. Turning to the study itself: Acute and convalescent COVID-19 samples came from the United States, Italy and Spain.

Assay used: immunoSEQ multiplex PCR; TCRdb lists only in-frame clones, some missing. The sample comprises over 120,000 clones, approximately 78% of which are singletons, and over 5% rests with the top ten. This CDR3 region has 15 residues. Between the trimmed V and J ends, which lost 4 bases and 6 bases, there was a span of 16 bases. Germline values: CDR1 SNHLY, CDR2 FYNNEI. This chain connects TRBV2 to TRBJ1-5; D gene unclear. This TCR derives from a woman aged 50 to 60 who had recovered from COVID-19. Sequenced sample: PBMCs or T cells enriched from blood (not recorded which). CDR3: CASSARTGTSQPQHF. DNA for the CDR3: TGTGCCAGCAGTGCCCGTACGGGTACCAGTCAGCCCCAGCATTTT.